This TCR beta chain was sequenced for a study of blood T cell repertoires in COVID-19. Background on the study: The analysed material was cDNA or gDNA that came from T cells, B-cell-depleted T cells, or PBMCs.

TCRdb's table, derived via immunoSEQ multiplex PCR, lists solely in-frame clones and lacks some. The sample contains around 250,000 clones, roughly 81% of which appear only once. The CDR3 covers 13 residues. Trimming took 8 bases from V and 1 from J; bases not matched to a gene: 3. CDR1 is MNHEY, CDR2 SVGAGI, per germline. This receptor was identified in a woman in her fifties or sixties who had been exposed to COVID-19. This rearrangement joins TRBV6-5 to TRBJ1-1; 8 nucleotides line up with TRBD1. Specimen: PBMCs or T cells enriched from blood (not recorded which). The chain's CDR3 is CASGQGRNTEAFF. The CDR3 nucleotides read TGTGCCAGCGGACAGGGAAGGAACACTGAAGCTTTCTTT.